A selection of T cell receptor beta chains follows, all from one sample in a study of radiotherapy plus CTLA-4 blockade in lung cancer. Sequencing was performed with immunoSEQ multiplex PCR; in TCRdb, only in-frame clones are kept and a portion is missing. The sample lists tens of thousands of clones, 60% to 80% occurring once. Sample: peripheral blood, taken from a patient treated with radiotherapy plus ipilimumab. These receptors were collected from a human donor with non-small cell lung cancer who had stable disease on radiotherapy plus ipilimumab. CDR3s include the opening cysteine and the closing phenylalanine or tryptophan. D genes are given only for firm matches. Size tells how often a clone was seen (once, few, many) or the class of an expanded clone, and some rows leave it out.

>-|-|TRBV13|TRBJ1-5
TGTGCCAGCAGCTTAGGCCGGGGGCACGGGCAGCCCCAGCATTTT
CASSLGRGHGQPQHF
>-|TRBD2|TRBV29-1|TRBJ2-7
TGCAGCGTTGAAGATCGGGCGGGGGAATTCTACGAGCAGTACTTC
CSVEDRAGEFYEQYF
>-|-|TRBV6-1|TRBJ1-1
TGTGCCAGCAGTTCTCCCACTGAAGCTTTCTTT
CASSSPTEAFF
>-|TRBD1|TRBV6-5|TRBJ2-3
TGTGCCAGCGCAACGGGACAGGGGAGCACAGATACGCAGTATTTT
CASATGQGSTDTQYF
>-|TRBD1|TRBV6-6|TRBJ2-7
TGTGCCAGCAGGAACGCCGGGACAGGGATACACGAGCAGTACTTC
CASRNAGTGIHEQYF
>-|-|TRBV6-4|TRBJ1-2
TGTGCCAGCAGTGGATGGAGCTATGGCTACACCTTC
CASSGWSYGYTF
>-|-|TRBV7-9|TRBJ1-3
TGTGCCAGCAGCTTCCGGGGGGTAAACTCTGGAAACACCATATATTTT
CASSFRGVNSGNTIYF
>-|TRBD1|TRBV5-1|TRBJ2-7
TGCGCCAGCGGAACCCGGGACAGGTCTGGCGAGCAGTACTTC
CASGTRDRSGEQYF
>few|TRBD2|TRBV4-2|TRBJ2-5
TGTGCCAGCAGCCAAGACCGACTAGCGGGGGGCATACAAGAGACCCAGTACTTC
CASSQDRLAGGIQETQYF
>-|-|TRBV30|TRBJ1-6
TGTGCCTGGAGTCCAGGGTCAGGGTACAATTCACCCCTCCACTTT
CAWSPGSGYNSPLHF
>-|TRBD2|TRBV5-4|TRBJ2-1
TGTGCCAGCAGCTTGGGGACTAGCGGGACGGGTGAGCAGTTCTTC
CASSLGTSGTGEQFF
>-|TRBD1|TRBV4-1|TRBJ1-5
TGCGCCAGCAGCCAAGATCCGGCAGGGGGCGGTGAGCCCCAGCATTTT
CASSQDPAGGGEPQHF
>-|-|TRBV30|TRBJ1-5
TGTGCCTGGAGTGCGGGGGGTAAGGGTCAGCCCCAGCATTTT
CAWSAGGKGQPQHF
>-|-|TRBV19|TRBJ2-3
TGTGCCAGTACCCTCGCCACTAGCACAGATACGCAGTATTTT
CASTLATSTDTQYF
>-|-|TRBV9|TRBJ1-5
TGTGCCAGCAGCCCCAGTCGGGGAGGGGATCAGCCCCAGCATTTT
CASSPSRGGDQPQHF
>few|-|TRBV7-6|TRBJ1-5
TGTGCCAGCAGCTTAGAGCTCAATCAGCCCCAGCATTTT
CASSLELNQPQHF
>once|TRBD1|TRBV5-1|TRBJ1-6
TGCGCCAGCAGCACCATGATGGGGACAGGGGGAAGTTCACCCCTCCACTTT
CASSTMMGTGGSSPLHF
>few|-|TRBV7-9|TRBJ1-3
TGTGCCACCCCGCGAGGGCGGCGAGGAAACACCATATATTTT
CATPRGRRGNTIYF
>-|-|TRBV5-4|TRBJ1-5
TGTGCCAGCAGCTCACAGGGCTACAATCAGCCCCAGCATTTT
CASSSQGYNQPQHF
>-|-|TRBV28|TRBJ1-2
TGTGCCAGCAGCCGAGAAAGTCCCTATGGCTACACCTTC
CASSRESPYGYTF
>-|-|TRBV6-1|TRBJ2-5
TGTGCCAGCAGTTCAAATTTCCGGGAGACCCAGTACTTC
CASSSNFRETQYF
>-|-|TRBV7-9|TRBJ2-5
TGTGCCATCCCTCTAGGGGAGACCCAGTACTTC
CAIPLGETQYF
>-|-|TRBV14|TRBJ2-2
TGTGCCAGCAGCTTGCGTGGCACCGGGGAGCTGTTTTTT
CASSLRGTGELFF
>-|-|TRBV6-9|TRBJ2-5
TGTGCCAGCAGTACCCTAGCGAACCAAGAGACCCAGTACTTC
CASSTLANQETQYF
>-|TRBD1|TRBV7-9|TRBJ2-1
TGTGCCAGCAGCTTAGATCGGACAGGGGATGAGCAGTTCTTC
CASSLDRTGDEQFF
>once|TRBD1|TRBV6-5|TRBJ2-5
TGTGCCAGCAGTTACCTGACAGGGGAAGAGACCCAGTACTTC
CASSYLTGEETQYF
>-|-|TRBV5-5|TRBJ2-7
TGTGCCAGCAGTTTAGGGTTCGGACAGACCTACGAGCAGTACTTC
CASSLGFGQTYEQYF
>few|TRBD1|TRBV7-8|TRBJ2-5
TGTGCCCTGGGGAACAGGGGGCGAGAGACCCAGTACTTC
CALGNRGRETQYF
>-|-|TRBV19|TRBJ1-5
TGTGCCAGTAGTATAGATTCAGAATATAGCAATCAGCCCCAGCATTTT
CASSIDSEYSNQPQHF
>-|-|TRBV15|TRBJ2-5
TGTGCCACCAGCAGAGGAGGACAGGGCCATAGCGGGGAGACCCAGTACTTC
CATSRGGQGHSGETQYF
>-|-|TRBV28|TRBJ1-1
TGTGCCAGCAGTTTAGGGCAGGGCTCAGGGCCTGAAGCTTTCTTT
CASSLGQGSGPEAFF
>-|-|TRBV7-9|TRBJ1-6
TGTGCCAGCAGCTTAGGAAGGAGCCCCTATAATTCACCCCTCCACTTT
CASSLGRSPYNSPLHF
>-|TRBD2|TRBV5-1|TRBJ2-3
TGCGCCAGTACGACTAGCGGGGCCGCAGATACGCAGTATTTT
CASTTSGAADTQYF
>-|-|TRBV11-2|TRBJ2-2
TGTGCCAGCAGCTTGGGACTTTACACCGGGGAGCTGTTTTTT
CASSLGLYTGELFF
>few|-|TRBV10-1|TRBJ1-2
TGCGCCAGCAGTGAACGAGGGCCCAAATCCCTTTGCCCCTATGGCTACACCTTC
CASSERGPKSLCPYGYTF
>-|TRBD2|TRBV5-1|TRBJ2-4
TGCGCCAGCAGCTTGTTGACTAGCGGGGGATTAGCCAAAAACATTCAGTACTTC
CASSLLTSGGLAKNIQYF
>few|-|TRBV11-2|TRBJ2-7
TGTGCCAGCAGCTTAGAACAGGGTGGGTACGAGCAGTACTTC
CASSLEQGGYEQYF
>-|-|TRBV5-6|TRBJ1-5
TGTGCCAGCAGCCCGGGACGGCACAATCAGCCCCAGCATTTT
CASSPGRHNQPQHF
>-|-|TRBV2|TRBJ1-1
TGTGCCAGCAAGGCAGGGCGGCCAATGAACACTGAAGCTTTCTTT
CASKAGRPMNTEAFF
>-|-|TRBV30|TRBJ1-1
TGTGCCTGGAGATATTTGGCAGGGGAAGGGACTGAAGCTTTCTTT
CAWRYLAGEGTEAFF
>-|-|TRBV7-9|TRBJ2-1
TGTGCCAGCAGCTCGGGGGGCGCCTACAATGAGCAGTTCTTC
CASSSGGAYNEQFF
>few|-|TRBV4-1|TRBJ1-5
TGCGCCAGCAGCCAAGATCAGGGGAGCAATCAGCCCCAGCATTTT
CASSQDQGSNQPQHF
>-|-|TRBV16|TRBJ1-5
TGTGCCAGCAGCCAATCACTGGGGGGCACTAGCAATCAGCCCCAGCATTTT
CASSQSLGGTSNQPQHF
>-|TRBD1|TRBV9|TRBJ1-3
TGTGCCAGCAGCGTTGCCGACAGGGTGAACACCATATATTTT
CASSVADRVNTIYF
>-|-|TRBV19|TRBJ2-2
TGTGCCAGTAGTATGATGGTGACCGGGGAGCTGTTTTTT
CASSMMVTGELFF
>-|-|TRBV18|TRBJ1-5
TGTGCCAGCTCACCGGAAGGGATGGATCAGCCCCAGCATTTT
CASSPEGMDQPQHF
>-|TRBD1|TRBV6-1|TRBJ1-4
TGTGCCAGCAGCTCACAGGGGGCTTGGGAAAAACTGTTTTTT
CASSSQGAWEKLFF
>-|-|TRBV6-6|TRBJ1-3
TGTGCCAGCATTGACAGGTCCTCTGGAAACACCATATATTTT
CASIDRSSGNTIYF
>-|TRBD1|TRBV7-2|TRBJ2-7
TGTGCCAGCAGCGACAGACAGGGGGCAGGGGCCGAGCAGTACTTC
CASSDRQGAGAEQYF
>-|-|TRBV15|TRBJ1-5
TGTGCCACCAGCAGAGATCCACGGGACCGTCAGCCCCAGCATTTT
CATSRDPRDRQPQHF
>-|-|TRBV27|TRBJ1-5
TGTGCCAGCAGTTTCGCCTCACCAGTAGGCAATCAGCCCCAGCATTTT
CASSFASPVGNQPQHF
>few|-|TRBV7-2|TRBJ2-7
TGTGCCAGCAGCTTAGGAGAGGCTTACGAGCAGTACTTC
CASSLGEAYEQYF
>-|-|TRBV7-2|TRBJ1-2
TGTGCCAGCAGCTTGTGGACGGACCCTTATGGCTACACCTTC
CASSLWTDPYGYTF
>-|-|TRBV6-1|TRBJ2-7
TGTGCCAGCAGTGAAACCCAGGCAAGAGGCTACGAGCAGTACTTC
CASSETQARGYEQYF
>-|TRBD1|TRBV4-1|TRBJ2-2
TGCGCCAGCAGCCGTGGACAGGGAGTACCCGGGGAGCTGTTTTTT
CASSRGQGVPGELFF